The rows below give T cell receptor beta chains drawn from one sample of a study of cytomegalovirus exposure and HLA in healthy donors. Sequencing used immunoSEQ multiplex PCR; TCRdb keeps in-frame clones, though not all of them. In the table there are about 40,000 clones, 60% to 70% of which are singletons. Sequencing was performed on PBMCs. Source of these receptors: a man in his forties or fifties in good health and CMV-seronegative. The CDR3 runs from the conserved cysteine through the conserved F or W. A D gene is named only where the DNA matches it firmly. The listing skips clone size in some rows; elsewhere it reads once, few, many or a size class.

v_call	clone_size	cdr3_length	d_call	j_call	cdr3_nt	cdr3_aa
TRBV15	few	14	TRBD1	TRBJ2-7	TGTGCCACCAGGGAGACAGGGTCTTCTCCCGAGCAGTACTTC	CATRETGSSPEQYF
TRBV4-1	-	16	-	TRBJ2-3	TGCGCCAGCAGCCAAGATAATACGGGGGGCACAGATACGCAGTATTTT	CASSQDNTGGTDTQYF
TRBV6-1	-	13	TRBD1	TRBJ1-2	TGTGCCAGCTCGGACAGGGCAACCTATGGCTACACCTTC	CASSDRATYGYTF
TRBV27	-	13	-	TRBJ1-1	TGTGCCAGCAGTTTCAGGGGGAACACTGAAGCTTTCTTT	CASSFRGNTEAFF
TRBV6-1	-	15	-	TRBJ2-7	TGTGCCAGCAGATCAGGGCCCTACAATTCCTACGAGCAGTACTTC	CASRSGPYNSYEQYF
TRBV14	few	14	-	TRBJ2-5	TGTGCCAGCAGCCAAGGGTCAGGGCTAGAGACCCAGTACTTC	CASSQGSGLETQYF
TRBV11-3	-	15	TRBD1	TRBJ1-5	TGTGCCAGAAATAGGGGGCAGGCTGCAAATCAGCCCCAGCATTTT	CARNRGQAANQPQHF
TRBV6-6	-	15	-	TRBJ1-6	TGTGCCAGCAGTTACTCCCCGGGTCCGGGTTCACCCCTCCACTTT	CASSYSPGPGSPLHF
TRBV5-6	once	14	TRBD1	TRBJ2-7	TGTGCCAGCAGCCCCGGGACAGGGCACGACGAGCAGTACTTC	CASSPGTGHDEQYF
TRBV10-2	-	15	TRBD1	TRBJ2-5	TGCGCCAGCAGTGATAGGCGACAGGGGAGAAAGACCCAGTACTTC	CASSDRRQGRKTQYF
TRBV5-4	-	12	TRBD1	TRBJ2-7	TGTGCCAGCAGCTTAACAGGGGGCATGCAGTACTTC	CASSLTGGMQYF
TRBV6-5	-	14	TRBD1	TRBJ2-7	TGTGCCAGCAGTCCCCGGGACAGAGACTACGAGCAGTACTTC	CASSPRDRDYEQYF
TRBV11-3	few	16	TRBD2	TRBJ2-3	TGTGCCAGCAGCTTAGCAGCGGGGGTTTCCACAGATACGCAGTATTTT	CASSLAAGVSTDTQYF
TRBV6-6	-	12	-	TRBJ1-2	TGTGCGTGCGGGGGACCTCACTATGGCTACACCTTC	CACGGPHYGYTF
TRBV2	-	13	-	TRBJ1-5	TGTGCCAGCAGACAGGATAGCAATCAGCCCCAGCATTTT	CASRQDSNQPQHF
TRBV7-9	few	14	TRBD2	TRBJ2-1	TGTGCCAGCAGCCTTCTAGCGGGGGGTAATGAGCAGTTCTTC	CASSLLAGGNEQFF
TRBV27	-	14	-	TRBJ1-4	TGTGCCAGCAGATATCGGAGGGGCGGTGAAAAACTGTTTTTT	CASRYRRGGEKLFF
TRBV11-2	few	15	TRBD1	TRBJ1-1	TGTGCCAGCAGCGCCACAGGGGGCAAGATTGCGGAAGCTTTCTTT	CASSATGGKIAEAFF
TRBV9	-	15	TRBD1	TRBJ1-1	TGTGCCAGCAGCGCCCTTACAGGGGAGAACACTGAAGCTTTCTTT	CASSALTGENTEAFF
TRBV4-1	-	14	TRBD2	TRBJ2-5	TGCGCCAGCAGCCCTAGCGGGTCACAAGAGACCCAGTACTTC	CASSPSGSQETQYF
TRBV10-3	-	16	TRBD2	TRBJ2-1	TGTGCCATCAGGGGGACTAGCGGGGGAGCCTACAATGAGCAGTTCTTC	CAIRGTSGGAYNEQFF
TRBV15	few	14	-	TRBJ2-7	TGTGCCACCAGCCTAACAGGTGGGGGGTACGAGCAGTACTTC	CATSLTGGGYEQYF
TRBV30	-	15	-	TRBJ1-6	TGTGCCTGGAGTGTAGAGGTCAGGGTCGGTTCACCCCTCCACTTT	CAWSVEVRVGSPLHF
TRBV5-1	-	16	TRBD1	TRBJ1-4	TGCGCCAGCAGCTTCCAAGGACAGGGTGGTGCTGAAAAACTGTTTTTT	CASSFQGQGGAEKLFF
TRBV15	-	15	-	TRBJ1-4	TGTGCCACCAGCAGAACAGTTGCAACTAATGAAAAACTGTTTTTT	CATSRTVATNEKLFF
TRBV4-1	-	17	TRBD2	TRBJ2-1	TGCGCCAGCAGCCAAGCCCAGGGTAGCGGGTCAGACAATGAGCAGTTCTTC	CASSQAQGSGSDNEQFF
TRBV29-1	once	13	-	TRBJ1-1	TGCAGCGTTGAGATACAGGGTAACACTGAAGCTTTCTTT	CSVEIQGNTEAFF
TRBV7-8	-	19	TRBD2	TRBJ2-2	TGTGCCAGCAGCGCACCGGGACTAGCAGGGGGGTATTATACCGGGGAGCTGTTTTTT	CASSAPGLAGGYYTGELFF
TRBV6-5	few	14	-	TRBJ2-3	TGTGCCAGCAGCCCTAGGAGCGTTGGAGATACGCAGTATTTT	CASSPRSVGDTQYF
TRBV19	-	11	-	TRBJ2-3	TGTGCCAGTAGGGCCGGGAATACGCAGTATTTT	CASRAGNTQYF
TRBV6-1	few	14	-	TRBJ2-2	TGTGCCAGCAGTGGCCACAGGGAGTCCGGGGAGCTGTTTTTT	CASSGHRESGELFF
TRBV5-1	-	15	TRBD1	TRBJ2-7	TGCGCCAGCAGCCGGATGGGGACAGGGTACTACGAGCAGTACTTC	CASSRMGTGYYEQYF
TRBV6-5	once	14	-	TRBJ2-1	TGTGCCAGCAGGGGGTGGGAGCATGACAATGAGCAGTTCTTC	CASRGWEHDNEQFF
TRBV2	-	15	TRBD1	TRBJ1-2	TGTGCCAGCAGTCGACAGGGTATCGGTAACTATGGCTACACCTTC	CASSRQGIGNYGYTF
TRBV30	-	15	TRBD2	TRBJ2-1	TGTGCCTGGAGTGAGGGTCTAGCGGCCTACAATGAGCAGTTCTTC	CAWSEGLAAYNEQFF
TRBV10-3	-	12	TRBD2	TRBJ2-7	TGTGCCATTACTAGCGGATCCTACGAGCAGTACTTC	CAITSGSYEQYF
TRBV10-3	-	14	TRBD1	TRBJ1-2	TGTGCCTCCGCTGGGACAGGAACTAACTATGGCTACACCTTC	CASAGTGTNYGYTF
TRBV6-5	-	15	-	TRBJ1-1	TGTGCCAGCAGTACGTCACAGGATCCCTCTGACGGAGCTTTCTTT	CASSTSQDPSDGAFF
TRBV7-8	-	17	TRBD2	TRBJ2-2	TGTGCCAGCAGCAATCGACTAGCGGGGAGTCGTACCGGGGAGCTGTTTTTT	CASSNRLAGSRTGELFF
TRBV10-3	-	15	TRBD2	TRBJ2-1	TGTGCCATCAGTGGGGGACTAGCGGGGGGAGATGAGCAGTTCTTC	CAISGGLAGGDEQFF
TRBV2	-	13	TRBD1	TRBJ2-7	TGTGCCAGCAGGGGGACAGGTGACTACGAGCAGTACTTC	CASRGTGDYEQYF
TRBV4-1	-	15	-	TRBJ1-1	TGCGCCAGCAGCCCCCAGGGTGGGCTCAACACTGAAGCTTTCTTT	CASSPQGGLNTEAFF
TRBV6-1	-	15	TRBD1	TRBJ2-7	TGTGCCAGCAGAAAGACGGGACAGGGACTGTACGAGCAGTACTTC	CASRKTGQGLYEQYF
TRBV5-4	-	13	-	TRBJ2-7	TGTGCCAGCAGCTTGCCCTACAGGGACGAGCAGTACTTC	CASSLPYRDEQYF